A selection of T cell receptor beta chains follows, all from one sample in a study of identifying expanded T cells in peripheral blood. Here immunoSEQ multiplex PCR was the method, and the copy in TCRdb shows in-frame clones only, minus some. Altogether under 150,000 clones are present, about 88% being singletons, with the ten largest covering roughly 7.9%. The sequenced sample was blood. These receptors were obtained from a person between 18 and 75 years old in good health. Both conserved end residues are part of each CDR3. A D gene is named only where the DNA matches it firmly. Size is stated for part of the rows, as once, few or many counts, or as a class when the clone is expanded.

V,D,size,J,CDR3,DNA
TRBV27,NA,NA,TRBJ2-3,CASGIASSTDTQYF,TGTGCCAGCGGAATAGCGTCTAGCACAGATACGCAGTATTTT
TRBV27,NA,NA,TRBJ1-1,CASSPRSGTEAFF,TGTGCCAGCAGTCCAAGGTCGGGTACTGAAGCTTTCTTT
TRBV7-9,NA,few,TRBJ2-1,CASSVGSRGNEQFF,TGTGCCAGCAGCGTAGGTAGTCGTGGCAATGAGCAGTTCTTC
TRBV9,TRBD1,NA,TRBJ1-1,CASSPRGQGHMNTEAFF,TGTGCCAGCAGCCCGAGAGGACAGGGACACATGAACACTGAAGCTTTCTTT
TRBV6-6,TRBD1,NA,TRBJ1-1,CASSYSGTGVEAFF,TGTGCCAGCAGTTACTCCGGGACAGGAGTGGAAGCTTTCTTT
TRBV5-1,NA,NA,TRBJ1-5,CASSLGGTRNQPQHF,TGCGCCAGCAGCTTGGGCGGGACACGCAATCAGCCCCAGCATTTT
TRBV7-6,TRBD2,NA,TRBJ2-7,CASSSGSVAYEQYF,TGTGCCAGCAGCAGCGGGAGCGTGGCCTACGAGCAGTACTTC
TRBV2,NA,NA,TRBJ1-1,CASNLDRRAFF,TGTGCCAGCAATCTCGACCGTCGGGCTTTCTTT
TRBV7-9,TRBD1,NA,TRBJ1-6,CASSQGTAYNSPLHF,TGTGCCAGCAGCCAAGGGACAGCTTATAATTCACCCCTCCACTTT
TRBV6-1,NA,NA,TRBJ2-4,CASSEWGVAKNIQYF,TGTGCCAGCAGTGAATGGGGTGTAGCCAAAAACATTCAGTACTTC
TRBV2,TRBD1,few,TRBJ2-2,CASSEYETGMNTGELFF,TGTGCCAGCAGTGAATATGAGACAGGGATGAACACCGGGGAGCTGTTTTTT
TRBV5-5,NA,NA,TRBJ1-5,CASSLLGGNSNQPQHF,TGTGCCAGCAGCTTGTTGGGCGGGAATAGCAATCAGCCCCAGCATTTT
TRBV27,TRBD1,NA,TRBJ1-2,CASSQDRFLYGYTF,TGTGCCAGCAGTCAGGACAGGTTCCTCTATGGCTACACCTTC
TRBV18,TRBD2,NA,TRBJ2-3,CASSPGTSGGAGDTQYF,TGTGCCAGCTCACCTGGGACTAGCGGGGGGGCCGGAGATACGCAGTATTTT
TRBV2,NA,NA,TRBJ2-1,CASKAASRSYNEQFF,TGTGCCAGCAAAGCGGCTAGCCGCTCCTACAATGAGCAGTTCTTC
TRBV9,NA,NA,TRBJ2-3,CASRERGGVDDTQYF,TGTGCCAGCAGAGAACGCGGAGGGGTGGACGATACGCAGTATTTT
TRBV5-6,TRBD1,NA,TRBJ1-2,CASSPLDREGGYTF,TGTGCCAGCAGCCCCTTAGACAGGGAAGGTGGCTACACCTTC
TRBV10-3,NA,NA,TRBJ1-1,CAISEYLGQVNTEAFF,TGTGCCATCAGTGAGTATCTCGGGCAGGTGAACACTGAAGCTTTCTTT
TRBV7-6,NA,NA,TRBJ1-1,CASSSGRENTEAFF,TGTGCCAGCAGCTCGGGACGGGAAAACACTGAAGCTTTCTTT
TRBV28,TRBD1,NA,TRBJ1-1,CASSLSSQGATEAFF,TGTGCCAGCAGTTTATCATCACAGGGGGCAACTGAAGCTTTCTTT
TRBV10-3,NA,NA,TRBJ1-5,CAISDNGNQPQHF,TGTGCCATCAGTGATAACGGCAATCAGCCCCAGCATTTT
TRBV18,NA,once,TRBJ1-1,CASSPGFDTEAFF,TGTGCCAGCTCACCGGGATTTGACACTGAAGCTTTCTTT
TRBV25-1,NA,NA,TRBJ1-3,CATGTSGNTIYF,TGTGCCACTGGGACTTCGGGAAACACCATATATTTT
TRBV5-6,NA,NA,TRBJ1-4,CASSRAADMGLFF,TGTGCCAGCAGCCGGGCCGCTGATATGGGGCTGTTTTTT
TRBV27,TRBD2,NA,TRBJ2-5,CASSLLAGGPLETQYF,TGTGCCAGCAGTTTACTAGCGGGAGGGCCGTTAGAGACCCAGTACTTC
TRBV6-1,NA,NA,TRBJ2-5,CASSDPGHETQYF,TGTGCCAGCAGTGACCCCGGTCATGAGACCCAGTACTTC
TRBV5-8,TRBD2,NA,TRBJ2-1,CASSPVGAGPYNEQFF,TGTGCCAGCAGCCCAGTGGGAGCGGGACCCTACAATGAGCAGTTCTTC
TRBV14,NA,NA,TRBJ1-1,CASSPQTNAATEAFF,TGTGCCAGCAGCCCGCAAACCAACGCCGCCACTGAAGCTTTCTTT
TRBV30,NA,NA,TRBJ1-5,CAWSDGYQPQHF,TGTGCCTGGAGTGACGGGTATCAGCCCCAGCATTTT
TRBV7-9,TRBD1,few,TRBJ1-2,CASSWRDRHGYTF,TGTGCCAGCAGCTGGCGGGACAGGCATGGCTACACCTTC
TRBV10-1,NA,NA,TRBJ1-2,CASSAGLDYGYTF,TGCGCCAGCAGTGCAGGACTAGACTATGGCTACACCTTC
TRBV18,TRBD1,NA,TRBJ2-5,CASSPGRGRLAGTYQETQYF,TGTGCCAGCTCACCAGGCAGGGGGCGGTTGGCGGGAACATACCAAGAGACCCAGTACTTC
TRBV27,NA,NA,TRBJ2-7,CASSLVAGFTYEQYF,TGTGCCAGCAGTTTAGTCGCAGGCTTCACCTACGAGCAGTACTTC
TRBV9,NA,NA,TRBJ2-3,CASSVVEPDTQYF,TGTGCCAGCAGCGTAGTTGAACCAGATACGCAGTATTTT
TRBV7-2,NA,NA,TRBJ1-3,CASSLQQGGNTIYF,TGTGCCAGCAGCCTCCAACAGGGAGGAAACACCATATATTTT
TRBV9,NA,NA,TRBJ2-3,CASSPDIVSTDTQYF,TGTGCCAGCAGCCCCGACATAGTGAGCACAGATACGCAGTATTTT
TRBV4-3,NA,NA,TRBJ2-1,CASSQRIGTGEAPGNEQFF,TGCGCCAGCAGCCAAAGGATCGGGACCGGGGAGGCCCCAGGGAATGAGCAGTTCTTC
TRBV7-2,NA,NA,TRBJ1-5,CASSLLGGSNQPQHF,TGTGCCAGCAGCTTACTTGGGGGGAGCAATCAGCCCCAGCATTTT
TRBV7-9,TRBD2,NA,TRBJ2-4,CASSAPAGGVAKNIQYF,TGTGCCAGCAGCGCCCCGGCCGGGGGGGTAGCCAAAAACATTCAGTACTTC
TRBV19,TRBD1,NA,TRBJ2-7,CASSTDRWKEQYF,TGTGCCAGTAGTACGGACAGGTGGAAAGAGCAGTACTTC
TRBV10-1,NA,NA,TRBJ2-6,CASSGDSGANVLTF,TGCGCCAGCAGTGGGGACTCTGGGGCCAACGTCCTGACTTTC
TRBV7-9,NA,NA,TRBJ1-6,CASSLAGVGNSPLHF,TGTGCCAGCAGCTTAGCCGGGGTTGGTAATTCACCCCTCCACTTT
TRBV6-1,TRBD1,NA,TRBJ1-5,CASSDIRDRWHQPQHF,TGTGCCAGCAGTGATATCCGGGACAGGTGGCATCAGCCCCAGCATTTT
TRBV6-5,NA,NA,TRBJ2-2,CASRGKAANTGELFF,TGTGCCAGCAGAGGGAAAGCGGCCAACACCGGGGAGCTGTTTTTT
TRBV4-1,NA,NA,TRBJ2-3,CASSTEAGITDTQYF,TGCGCCAGCAGCACAGAGGCGGGAATCACAGATACGCAGTATTTT